Listed below are T cell receptor beta chains from one sample, sequenced in a study of radiotherapy plus CTLA-4 blockade in lung cancer. TCRdb keeps only in-frame clones here, not all; method: immunoSEQ multiplex PCR. Of about 98,000 clones listed, about 91% are singletons. The specimen comprised peripheral blood, sampled from a patient treated with radiotherapy plus ipilimumab. The receptors were sampled from a human donor with non-small cell lung cancer that progressed on radiotherapy plus ipilimumab. Each CDR3 is given with its conserved first and last residue. The D gene is left open where the match is weak. Expanded clones are given a class, and other clones once, few, many or no size at all.

>TRBV6-6|TRBJ1-1|.|.
TGTGCCAGCAAGGCCCTGGGTGAAGCTTTCTTT
CASKALGEAFF
>TRBV11-2|TRBJ1-4|TRBD1|.
TGTGCCAGCAGCTCGCCGACAGGGATAGGTGAAAAACTGTTTTTT
CASSSPTGIGEKLFF
>TRBV2|TRBJ2-7|TRBD1|.
TGTGCCAGTACCGGGACAGGTCTTGGCGAGCAGTACTTC
CASTGTGLGEQYF
>TRBV7-9|TRBJ2-3|.|.
TGTGCCAGCAGCTTAGCAGGGTCCCCCACAGATACGCAGTATTTT
CASSLAGSPTDTQYF
>TRBV11-3|TRBJ1-5|.|.
TGTGCCAGCAGCTTTGGGGGGGGTCAGCCCCAGCATTTT
CASSFGGGQPQHF
>TRBV27|TRBJ2-5|.|once
TGTGCCAGCAGTTTCCGGTGGCAAGAGACCCAGTACTTC
CASSFRWQETQYF
>TRBV4-1|TRBJ2-7|.|.
TGCGCCAGCAGCCAAGAGACGGTGGGGGAGCAGTACTTC
CASSQETVGEQYF
>TRBV7-8|TRBJ2-1|.|.
TGTGCCAGCAGCTTCTTTATGGATGAGCAGTTCTTC
CASSFFMDEQFF
>TRBV5-1|TRBJ2-7|.|.
TGCGCCAGCAGCTACCGGGGCTCAACGATCCCCTACGAGCAGTACTTC
CASSYRGSTIPYEQYF
>TRBV9|TRBJ2-2|.|.
TGTGCCAGCAGTGACACAGGGCGTAAGACCGGGGAGCTGTTTTTT
CASSDTGRKTGELFF
>TRBV25-1|TRBJ2-1|TRBD2|.
TGTGCCAGCCGGACTAGCGGACCGTACAATGAGCAGTTCTTC
CASRTSGPYNEQFF
>TRBV5-1|TRBJ2-1|TRBD1|once
TGCGCCAGCAGTCGGGCGCAGGGGGTGAACTCCTACAATGAGCAGTTCTTC
CASSRAQGVNSYNEQFF
>TRBV19|TRBJ1-3|.|.
TGTGCCAGTAGTATTAGTTCAGTAGACTCTGGAAACACCATATATTTT
CASSISSVDSGNTIYF
>TRBV20-1|TRBJ1-1|.|medium-sized
TGCAGTGCTAGGGAGGGGACTGAAGCTTTCTTT
CSAREGTEAFF
>TRBV6-5|TRBJ2-3|.|.
TGTGCCAGCAGTGAACTAAGGGGGTCTACGCAGTATTTT
CASSELRGSTQYF
>TRBV7-2|TRBJ1-1|.|once
TGTGCCAGCAGCCACCACTTGTCCACTGAAGCTTTCTTT
CASSHHLSTEAFF
>TRBV21-1|TRBJ1-4|.|.
TGTGCCAGCAGCTATGGGCCGACAGGGGGTAATGAAAAACTGTTTTTT
CASSYGPTGGNEKLFF
>TRBV5-1|TRBJ2-7|TRBD1|.
TGCGCCAGCAGCATCCGACAGGGTAACTACGAGCAGTACTTC
CASSIRQGNYEQYF
>TRBV4-1|TRBJ1-2|.|.
TGCGCCAGCAGCCAAGCAGGGGACGGCTACACCTTC
CASSQAGDGYTF
>TRBV11-2|TRBJ1-2|.|.
TGTGCCAGCAGGGCATGGGGAAAGGAAAGCGGCTACACCTTC
CASRAWGKESGYTF
>TRBV6-6|TRBJ2-5|.|.
TGTGCCTGCAGTATAGCGCGGGACCAAGAGACCCAGTACTTC
CACSIARDQETQYF
>TRBV2|TRBJ2-7|.|.
TGTGCCACCGGGGGAGTGGGGGATCTCGAGCAGTACTTC
CATGGVGDLEQYF
>TRBV28|TRBJ2-3|TRBD2|.
TGTGCCAGTCGACTAGCGGGCTCCACAGATACGCAGTATTTT
CASRLAGSTDTQYF
>TRBV10-3|TRBJ1-2|.|once
TGTGCCATCAGTGAGTCGAGGGTCAGCTCCTATGGCTACACCTTC
CAISESRVSSYGYTF
>TRBV7-9|TRBJ1-2|.|.
TGTGCCAGCAGCCCGGACGGGTACTATGGCTACACCTTC
CASSPDGYYGYTF
>TRBV20-1|TRBJ2-5|.|.
TGCAGTGCGGGCCAAGAGACCCAGTACTTC
CSAGQETQYF
>TRBV1|TRBJ2-6|.|.
TGCACCAGCAGGTACGACAGTAGTCGGGCCAACGTCCTGACTTTC
CTSRYDSSRANVLTF
>TRBV5-1|TRBJ1-4|TRBD1|.
TGCGCCAGCAGCTTCACAGGGGGTAACATTGCAACTAATGAAAAACTGTTTTTT
CASSFTGGNIATNEKLFF
>TRBV6-5|TRBJ2-3|.|.
TGTGCCAGCAGTAATCCACCACTCAGCTATACGCAGTATTTT
CASSNPPLSYTQYF
>TRBV6-5|TRBJ2-3|.|.
TGTGCCAGCAGCCAACCAAGCACAGATACGCAGTATTTT
CASSQPSTDTQYF
>TRBV5-8|TRBJ2-1|TRBD2|.
TGTGCCTTGAGTCTAGCGGGAGCTCTGGGGGAGCAGTTCTTC
CALSLAGALGEQFF
>TRBV5-1|TRBJ1-1|.|.
TGCGCCAGCAGCTTTTACAGGGACGACACTGAAGCTTTCTTT
CASSFYRDDTEAFF